A selection of T cell receptor beta chains follows, all from one sample in a study of beta chain features in type 1 diabetes. Clones were sequenced by immunoSEQ multiplex PCR, and TCRdb holds only the in-frame ones, with some missing. The sample yields around 160,000 clones, approximately 9% seen once. Sequences were obtained from central memory CD4+ T cells from blood. These receptors were obtained from a woman under 30 with type 1 diabetes. CDR3s include the opening cysteine and the closing phenylalanine or tryptophan. Each record gives: J gene, V gene, clone size, D gene, CDR3 protein, CDR3 DNA. D genes are given only for firm matches. Clone size is stated in some rows and not others, as once, few, many or a class when expanded.

TRBJ1-4 | TRBV7-8 | few | . | CASTQSTGYGEKLFF | TGTGCCAGCACCCAGAGCACAGGTTACGGTGAAAAACTGTTTTTT
TRBJ1-2 | TRBV7-2 | few | TRBD1 | CASSQRSVGTGSYTF | TGTGCCAGCAGCCAACGGTCGGTGGGGACAGGGAGCTACACCTTC
TRBJ2-6 | TRBV25-1 | . | . | CASSERRSGANVLTF | TGTGCCAGCAGTGAAAGGAGGTCTGGGGCCAACGTCCTGACTTTC
TRBJ2-3 | TRBV28 | few | TRBD2 | CASSPGLAEVDTQYF | TGTGCCAGCAGTCCGGGACTAGCGGAGGTAGATACGCAGTATTTT
TRBJ2-7 | TRBV11-2 | few | . | CASSLSIVSAGTHEQYF | TGTGCCAGCAGCTTAAGTATCGTGTCCGCGGGGACCCACGAGCAGTACTTC
TRBJ1-5 | TRBV27 | few | TRBD1 | CASSLSRGKGSNQPQHF | TGTGCCAGCAGTTTGAGCAGGGGGAAAGGAAGCAATCAGCCCCAGCATTTT
TRBJ1-2 | TRBV15 | few | TRBD1 | CATSPHGTEGGYTF | TGTGCCACCAGCCCGCACGGGACAGAAGGGGGCTACACCTTC
TRBJ2-1 | TRBV11-3 | . | . | CASSLQAGSYNEQFF | TGTGCCAGCAGCTTACAGGCGGGCTCCTACAATGAGCAGTTCTTC
TRBJ2-5 | TRBV5-6 | . | TRBD2 | CASRLAGMEETQYF | TGTGCCAGCAGACTAGCGGGGATGGAAGAGACCCAGTACTTC
TRBJ2-3 | TRBV18 | few | . | CASSPQGTDTQYF | TGTGCCAGCTCACCGCAGGGGACAGATACGCAGTATTTT
TRBJ2-1 | TRBV19 | few | . | CASSQQGWEQFF | TGTGCCAGTAGCCAACAGGGCTGGGAGCAGTTCTTC